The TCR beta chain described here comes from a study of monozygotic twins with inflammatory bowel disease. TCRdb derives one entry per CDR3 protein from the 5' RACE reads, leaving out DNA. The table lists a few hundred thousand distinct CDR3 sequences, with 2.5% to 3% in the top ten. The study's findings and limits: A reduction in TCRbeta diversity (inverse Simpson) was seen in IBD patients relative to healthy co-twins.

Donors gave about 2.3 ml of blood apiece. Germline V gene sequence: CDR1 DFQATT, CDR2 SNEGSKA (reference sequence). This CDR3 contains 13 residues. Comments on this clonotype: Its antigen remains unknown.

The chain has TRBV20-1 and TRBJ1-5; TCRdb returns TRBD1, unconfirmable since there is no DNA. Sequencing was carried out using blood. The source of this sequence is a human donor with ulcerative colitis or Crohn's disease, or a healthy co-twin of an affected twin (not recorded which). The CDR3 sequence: CSAGIQGDQPQHF.